This T cell receptor beta chain was sequenced in a study of blood T cell repertoires in COVID-19. CDR1 is SGHVS, CDR2 FQNEAQ, per germline. The CDR3 has 14 amino acids. With 5 bases clipped from V and 4 bases from J, the junction kept 2 bases outside the gene matches. Data came from immunoSEQ multiplex PCR; TCRdb stores just in-frame clones and leaves some out. The table lists some 170,000 clones, more than 90% of them singletons. Sequenced input: peripheral blood. V and J are TRBV7-8 and TRBJ2-5, with 12 bases aligning to TRBD1. The sequence came from a man aged 55 to 70 with active or convalescent COVID-19. CDR3 nucleotides: TGTGCCAGCAGCCGGGACAGGGGGCGAGAGACCCAGTACTTC. Translation: CASSRDRGRETQYF.